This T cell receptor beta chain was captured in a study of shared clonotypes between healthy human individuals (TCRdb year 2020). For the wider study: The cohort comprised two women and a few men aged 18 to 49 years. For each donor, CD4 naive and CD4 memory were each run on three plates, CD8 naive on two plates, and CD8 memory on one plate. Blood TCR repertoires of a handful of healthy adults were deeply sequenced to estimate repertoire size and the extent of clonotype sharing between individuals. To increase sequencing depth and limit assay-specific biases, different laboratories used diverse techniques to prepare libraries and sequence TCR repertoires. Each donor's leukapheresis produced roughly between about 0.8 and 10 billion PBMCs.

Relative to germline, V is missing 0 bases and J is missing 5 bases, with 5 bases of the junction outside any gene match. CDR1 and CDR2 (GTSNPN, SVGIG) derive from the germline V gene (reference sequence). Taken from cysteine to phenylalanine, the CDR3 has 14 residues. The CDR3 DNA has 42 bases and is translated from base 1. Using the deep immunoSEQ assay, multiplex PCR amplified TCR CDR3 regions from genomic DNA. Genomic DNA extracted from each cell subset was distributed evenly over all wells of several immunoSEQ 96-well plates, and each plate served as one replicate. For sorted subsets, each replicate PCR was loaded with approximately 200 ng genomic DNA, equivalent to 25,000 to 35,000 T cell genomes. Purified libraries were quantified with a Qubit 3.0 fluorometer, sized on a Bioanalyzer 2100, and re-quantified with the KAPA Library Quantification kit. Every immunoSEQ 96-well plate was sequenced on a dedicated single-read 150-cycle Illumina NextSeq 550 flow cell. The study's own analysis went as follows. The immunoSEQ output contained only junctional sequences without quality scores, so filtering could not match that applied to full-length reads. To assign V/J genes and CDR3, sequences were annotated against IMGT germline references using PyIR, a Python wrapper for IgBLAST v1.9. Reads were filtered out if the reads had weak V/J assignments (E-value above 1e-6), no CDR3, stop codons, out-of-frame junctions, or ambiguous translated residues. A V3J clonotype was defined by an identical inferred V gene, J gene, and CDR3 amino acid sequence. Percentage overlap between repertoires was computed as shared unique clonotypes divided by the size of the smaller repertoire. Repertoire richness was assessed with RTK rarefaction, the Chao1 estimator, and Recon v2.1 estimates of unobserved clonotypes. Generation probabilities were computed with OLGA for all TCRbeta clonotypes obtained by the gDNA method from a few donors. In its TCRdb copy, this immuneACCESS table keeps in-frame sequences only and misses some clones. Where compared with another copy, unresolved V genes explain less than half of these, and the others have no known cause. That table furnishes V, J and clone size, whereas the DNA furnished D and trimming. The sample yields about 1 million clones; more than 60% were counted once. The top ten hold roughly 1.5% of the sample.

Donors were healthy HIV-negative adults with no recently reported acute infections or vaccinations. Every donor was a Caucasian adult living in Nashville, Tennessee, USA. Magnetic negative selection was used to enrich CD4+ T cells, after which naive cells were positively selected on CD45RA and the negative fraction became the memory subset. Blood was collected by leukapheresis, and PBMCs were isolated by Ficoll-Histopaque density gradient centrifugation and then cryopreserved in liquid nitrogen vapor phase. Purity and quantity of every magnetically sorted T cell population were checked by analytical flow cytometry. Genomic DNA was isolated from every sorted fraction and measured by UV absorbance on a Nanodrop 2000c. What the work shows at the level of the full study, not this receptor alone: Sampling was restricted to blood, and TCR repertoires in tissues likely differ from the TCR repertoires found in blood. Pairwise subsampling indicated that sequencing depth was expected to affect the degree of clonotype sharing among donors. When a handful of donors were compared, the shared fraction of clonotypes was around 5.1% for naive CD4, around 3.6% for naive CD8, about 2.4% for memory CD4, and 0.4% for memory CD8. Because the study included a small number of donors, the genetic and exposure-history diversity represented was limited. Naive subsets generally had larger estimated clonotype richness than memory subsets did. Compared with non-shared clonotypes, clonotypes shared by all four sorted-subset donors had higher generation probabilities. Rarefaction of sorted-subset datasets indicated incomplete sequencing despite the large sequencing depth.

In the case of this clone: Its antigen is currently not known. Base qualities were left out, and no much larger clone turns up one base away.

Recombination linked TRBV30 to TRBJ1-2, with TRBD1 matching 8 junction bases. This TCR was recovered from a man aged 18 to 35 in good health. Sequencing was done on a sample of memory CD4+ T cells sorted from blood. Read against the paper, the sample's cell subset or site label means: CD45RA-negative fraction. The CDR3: CAWSVWQGAYGYTF. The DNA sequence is TGTGCCTGGAGTGTTTGGCAGGGGGCTTATGGCTACACCTTC.